This T cell receptor (beta chain) appears in the sequencing data of a study of T cells expressing NK-cell markers. The V gene's germline CDR1 is LNHNV and CDR2 YYDKDF (reference sequence). This CDR3 is 17 amino acids long. Each CDR3 protein gets one entry in TCRdb, which reprocessed the 5' RACE reads and gives no DNA. Recorded for this sample: some 500,000 distinct CDR3 sequences. The specimen sequenced was blood T cells: a sorted CD56 or NKG2C T cell subset, CD4+ or CD8+ T cells, or bulk PBMC T cells (not recorded which). This chain links TRBV15 with TRBJ2-1; TCRdb's assignment of TRBD2 cannot be checked, as there is no DNA. The source of this sequence is a woman between 45 and 65 years old in good health. This chain's CDR3 is CATSREGLAVTYNEQFF.